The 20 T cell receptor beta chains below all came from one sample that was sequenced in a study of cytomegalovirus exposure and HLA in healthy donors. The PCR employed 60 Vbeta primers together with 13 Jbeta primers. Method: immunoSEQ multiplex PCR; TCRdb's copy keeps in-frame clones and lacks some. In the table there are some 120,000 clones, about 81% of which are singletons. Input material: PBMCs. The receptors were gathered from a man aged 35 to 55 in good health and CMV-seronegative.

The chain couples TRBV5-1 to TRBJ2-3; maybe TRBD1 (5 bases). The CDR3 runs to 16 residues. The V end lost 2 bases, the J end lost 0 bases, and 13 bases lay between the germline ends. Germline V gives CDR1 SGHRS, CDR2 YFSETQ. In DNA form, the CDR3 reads TGCGCCAGCAGCTTCGAAGGGGCGCTTAGCACAGATACGCAGTATTTT. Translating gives CASSFEGALSTDTQYF.

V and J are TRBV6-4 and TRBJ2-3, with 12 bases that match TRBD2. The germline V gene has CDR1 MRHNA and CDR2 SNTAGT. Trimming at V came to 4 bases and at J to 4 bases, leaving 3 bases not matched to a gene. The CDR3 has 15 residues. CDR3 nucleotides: TGTGCCAGCAGTGCTAGCGGGGGGGCCGCAGATACGCAGTATTTT. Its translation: CASSASGGAADTQYF.

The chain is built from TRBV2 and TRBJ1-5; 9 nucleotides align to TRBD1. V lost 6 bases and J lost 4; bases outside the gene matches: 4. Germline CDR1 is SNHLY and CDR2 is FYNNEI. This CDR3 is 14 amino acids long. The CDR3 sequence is CASSGTGLNQPQHF. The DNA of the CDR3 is TGTGCCAGCAGCGGGACAGGGCTTAATCAGCCCCAGCATTTT.

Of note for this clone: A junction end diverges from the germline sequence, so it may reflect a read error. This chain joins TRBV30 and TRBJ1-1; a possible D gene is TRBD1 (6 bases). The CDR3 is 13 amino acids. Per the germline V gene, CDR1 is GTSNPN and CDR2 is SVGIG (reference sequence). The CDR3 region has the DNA TGTGCCTGGAGTGTAAGGATTGGGACACGGGATCTCTTT. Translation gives CAWSVRIGTRDLF. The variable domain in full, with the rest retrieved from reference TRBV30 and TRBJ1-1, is SQTIHQWPATLVQPVGSPLSLECTVEGTSNPNLYWYRQAAGRGLQLLFYSVGIGQISSEVPQNLSASRPQDRQFILSSKKLLLSDSGFYLCAWSVRIGTRDLFGQGTRLTVV.

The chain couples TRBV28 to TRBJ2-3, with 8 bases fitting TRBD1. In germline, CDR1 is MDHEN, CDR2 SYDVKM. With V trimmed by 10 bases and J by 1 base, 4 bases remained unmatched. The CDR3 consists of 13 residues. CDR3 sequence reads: CATVTGGTDTQYF. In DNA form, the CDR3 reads TGTGCCACTGTGACAGGGGGCACAGATACGCAGTATTTT.

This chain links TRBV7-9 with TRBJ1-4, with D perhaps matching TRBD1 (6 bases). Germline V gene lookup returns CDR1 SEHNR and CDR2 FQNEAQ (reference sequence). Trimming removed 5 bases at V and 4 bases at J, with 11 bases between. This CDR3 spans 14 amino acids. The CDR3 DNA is TGTGCCAGCAGCGCTCAGGGGAGTAATGAAAAACTGTTTTTT. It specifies CASSAQGSNEKLFF. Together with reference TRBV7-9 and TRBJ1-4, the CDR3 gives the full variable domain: DTGVSQNPRHKITKRGQNVTFRCDPISEHNRLYWYRQTLGQGPEFLTYFQNEAQLEKSRLLSDRFSAERPKGSFSTLEIQRTEQGDSAMYLCASSAQGSNEKLFFGSGTQLSVL.

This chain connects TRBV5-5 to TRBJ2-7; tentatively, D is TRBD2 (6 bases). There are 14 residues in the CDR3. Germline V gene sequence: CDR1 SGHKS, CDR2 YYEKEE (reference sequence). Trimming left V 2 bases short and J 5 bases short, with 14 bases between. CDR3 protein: CASSFLGEENEQYF. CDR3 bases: TGTGCCAGCAGCTTTTTAGGGGAGGAAAACGAGCAGTACTTC.

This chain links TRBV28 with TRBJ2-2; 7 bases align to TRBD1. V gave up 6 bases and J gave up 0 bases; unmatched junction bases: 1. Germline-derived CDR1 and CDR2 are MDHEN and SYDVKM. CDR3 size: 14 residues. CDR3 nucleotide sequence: TGTGCCAGCAGGGGGACAGCGAACACCGGGGAGCTGTTTTTT. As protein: CASRGTANTGELFF.

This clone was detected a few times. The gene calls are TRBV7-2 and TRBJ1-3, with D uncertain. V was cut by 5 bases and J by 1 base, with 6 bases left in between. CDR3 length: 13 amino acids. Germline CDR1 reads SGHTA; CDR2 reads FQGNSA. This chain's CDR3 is CASSPQSGNTIYF. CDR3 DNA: TGTGCCAGCAGCCCCCAATCTGGAAACACCATATATTTT.

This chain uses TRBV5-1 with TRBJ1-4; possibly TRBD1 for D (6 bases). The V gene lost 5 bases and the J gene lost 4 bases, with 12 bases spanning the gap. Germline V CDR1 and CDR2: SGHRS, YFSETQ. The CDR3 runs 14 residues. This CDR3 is CASSQGRINEKLFF. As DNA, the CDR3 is TGCGCCAGCAGTCAGGGGAGAATTAATGAAAAACTGTTTTTT.

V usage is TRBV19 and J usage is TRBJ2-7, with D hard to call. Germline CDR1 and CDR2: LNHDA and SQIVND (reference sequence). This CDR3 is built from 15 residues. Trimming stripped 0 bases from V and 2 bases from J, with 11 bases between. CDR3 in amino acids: CASSIDRSSTYEQYF. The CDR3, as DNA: TGTGCCAGTAGTATAGATCGGTCCTCCACCTACGAGCAGTACTTC.

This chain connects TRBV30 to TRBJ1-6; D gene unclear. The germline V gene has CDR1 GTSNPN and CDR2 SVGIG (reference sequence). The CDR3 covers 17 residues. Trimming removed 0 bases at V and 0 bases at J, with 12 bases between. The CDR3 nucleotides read TGTGCCTGGAGTGTATCCCTCACGAGCTCCTATAATTCACCCCTCCACTTT. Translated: CAWSVSLTSSYNSPLHF.

CDR3 sequence reads: CASSLQGTSSSEQYF. For the CDR3, the DNA is TGTGCCAGCAGCTTACAGGGGACTAGCTCTAGCGAGCAGTACTTC. The V gene is TRBV7-8, the J gene TRBJ2-7; 9 nucleotides agree with TRBD2. After removal of 2 bases from V and 6 bases from J, the junction contained 8 bases not matched to a gene. Germline assignment: CDR1 SGHVS and CDR2 FQNEAQ. This CDR3 contains 15 residues.

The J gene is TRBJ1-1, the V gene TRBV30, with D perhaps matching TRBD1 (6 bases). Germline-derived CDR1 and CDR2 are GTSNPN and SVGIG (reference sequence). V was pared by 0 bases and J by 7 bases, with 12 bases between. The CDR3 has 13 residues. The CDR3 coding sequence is TGTGCCTGGAGTGTCGGGGTCAGGGGTGAAGCTTTCTTT. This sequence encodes CAWSVGVRGEAFF.

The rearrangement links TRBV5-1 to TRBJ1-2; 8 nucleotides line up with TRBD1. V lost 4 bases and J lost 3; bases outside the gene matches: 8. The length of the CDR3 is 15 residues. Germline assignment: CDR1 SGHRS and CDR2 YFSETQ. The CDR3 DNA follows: TGCGCCAGCAGCCCGACCCCGGACAGGGACTATGGCTACACCTTC. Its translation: CASSPTPDRDYGYTF.

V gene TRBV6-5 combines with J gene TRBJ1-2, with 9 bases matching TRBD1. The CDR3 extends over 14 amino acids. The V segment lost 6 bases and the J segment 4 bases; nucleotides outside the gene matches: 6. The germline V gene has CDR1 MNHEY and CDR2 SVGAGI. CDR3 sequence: CASRIGQGSYGYTF. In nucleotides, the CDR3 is TGTGCCAGCAGGATTGGACAGGGGAGCTATGGCTACACCTTC.

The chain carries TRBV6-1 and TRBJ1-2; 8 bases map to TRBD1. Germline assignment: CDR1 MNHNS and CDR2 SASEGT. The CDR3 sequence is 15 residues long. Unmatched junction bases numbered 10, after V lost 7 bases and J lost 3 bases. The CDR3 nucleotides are TGTGCCAGCATCAAAGGGCAGGGGGCAGACTATGGCTACACCTTC. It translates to CASIKGQGADYGYTF.

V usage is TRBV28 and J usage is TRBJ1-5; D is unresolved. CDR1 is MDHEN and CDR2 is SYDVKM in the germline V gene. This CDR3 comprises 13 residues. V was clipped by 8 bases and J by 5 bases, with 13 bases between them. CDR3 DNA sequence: TGTGCCAGCCATAACGACAAGTATCAGCCCCAGCATTTT. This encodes CASHNDKYQPQHF.

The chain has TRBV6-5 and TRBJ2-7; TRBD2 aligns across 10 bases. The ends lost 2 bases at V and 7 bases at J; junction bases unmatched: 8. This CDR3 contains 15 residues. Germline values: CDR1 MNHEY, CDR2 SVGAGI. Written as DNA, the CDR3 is TGTGCCAGCAGTTACGATCTAGCGGGAGTGGGGGAGCAGTACTTC. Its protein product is CASSYDLAGVGEQYF.

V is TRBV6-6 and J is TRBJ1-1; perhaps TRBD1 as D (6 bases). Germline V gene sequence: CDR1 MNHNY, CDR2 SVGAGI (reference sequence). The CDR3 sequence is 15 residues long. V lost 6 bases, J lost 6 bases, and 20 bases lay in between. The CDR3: CASSPPPAGGSEAFF. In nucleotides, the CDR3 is TGTGCCAGCAGCCCCCCCCCGGCGGGGGGCTCTGAAGCTTTCTTT.